The 20 T cell receptor beta chains presented below share a single source sample, sequenced in a study of shared clonotypes between healthy human individuals. Sequenced by immunoSEQ multiplex PCR; TCRdb stores in-frame clones only, minus some. The sample lists some 1,600,000 clones, around 98% occurring once. What was sequenced was naive CD4+ T cells sorted from blood. Documented subset: CD45RA+ positively selected. These receptors all come from a man aged 25 to 45 in good health.

V usage is TRBV19 and J usage is TRBJ2-7, with D perhaps matching TRBD2 (6 bases). Trimming shortened V by 4 bases and J by 7 bases, and 14 bases separated the two germline ends. The germline CDR1 and CDR2 sequences are LNHDA and SQIVND (reference sequence). The CDR3 is made up of 13 amino acids. This CDR3 reads CASSRDFPAEQYF. The DNA for the CDR3 is TGTGCCAGTAGTAGGGACTTCCCAGCAGAGCAGTACTTC.

The V gene is TRBV10-3, the J gene TRBJ1-5; possibly TRBD1 for D (5 bases). V was trimmed by 4 bases and J by 7 bases, leaving 14 bases between them. CDR1 ENHRY and CDR2 SYGVKD come from the germline V gene. The CDR3 has 14 residues. The DNA of the CDR3 is TGTGCCATCAGTGTTCAGGGACGGGGCCAGCCCCAGCATTTT. It translates to CAISVQGRGQPQHF.

This chain links TRBV6-6 with TRBJ2-3, with D perhaps matching TRBD2 (7 bases). V shed 2 bases and J shed 2 bases, with 14 bases lying between them. Germline assignment: CDR1 MNHNY and CDR2 SVGAGI (reference sequence). The CDR3 is made up of 16 amino acids. The CDR3, as DNA: TGTGCCAGCAGTTACCTCGGGGGGCGGGACACAGATACGCAGTATTTT. Its protein is CASSYLGGRDTDTQYF.

Of note for this clone: This sample includes further DNA sequences coding for the same CDR3. This rearrangement joins TRBV5-1 to TRBJ2-3; 7 bases match TRBD2. This CDR3 is built from 15 residues. After removal of 0 bases from V and 4 bases from J, the junction contained 5 bases not matched to a gene. Looked up from germline, CDR1 is SGHRS and CDR2 is YFSETQ. CDR3 residues: CASSLGQGGADTQYF. The CDR3 DNA follows: TGCGCCAGCAGCTTGGGCCAGGGAGGGGCAGATACGCAGTATTTT.

The chain joins TRBV6-1 to TRBJ2-7; a weak D match, TRBD1 (5 bases). The V end lost 7 bases, the J end lost 8 bases, and 21 bases lay between the germline ends. CDR3 length equals 14 residues. Germline V CDR1 and CDR2: MNHNS, SASEGT. CDR3 coding DNA: TGTGCCAGCAAACCGGACAAGAACTACGTCAAGCAGTACTTC. The encoded protein is CASKPDKNYVKQYF.

The chain employs TRBV10-3 and TRBJ2-1, with TRBD2 matching 11 bases. CDR1 is ENHRY and CDR2 is SYGVKD in the germline V gene. CDR3 length: 14 residues. Trimming cost V 10 bases and J 9 bases; bases outside gene matches: 11. Here the CDR3 DNA reads TGTGCCACCCGGTTAGCGGGAGGGGCCCGTGAGCAGTTCTTC. Translation gives CATRLAGGAREQFF.

The chain links TRBV11-1 to TRBJ2-7; 9 bases are a match to TRBD2. The CDR3 length is 15 residues. The J segment lost 2 bases and the V segment lost 4 bases, leaving 6 bases of the junction unmatched. From germline, CDR1 is SGHAT and CDR2 FQDESV (reference sequence). Here the CDR3 DNA reads TGTGCCAGCAGCTGGACTAGCGAGGGGCCCTACGAGCAGTACTTC. Translating gives CASSWTSEGPYEQYF.

The genes are TRBV15 and TRBJ1-1; tentative D call: TRBD1 (5 bases). With 4 bases removed from V and 1 base from J, the gap between germline ends came to 13 bases. The length of the CDR3 is 15 residues. Per germline, CDR1 LNHNV and CDR2 YYDKDF (reference sequence). CDR3 in DNA: TGTGCCACCAGCACCGCGGGGGGGACGAACACTGAAGCTTTCTTT. As protein: CATSTAGGTNTEAFF. Filled out from reference TRBV15 and TRBJ1-1, the complete variable domain reads DAMVIQNPRYQVTQFGKPVTLSCSQTLNHNVMYWYQQKSSQAPKLLFHYYDKDFNNEADTPDNFQSRRPNTSFCFLDIRSPGLGDTAMYLCATSTAGGTNTEAFFGQGTRLTVV.

V and J are TRBV9 and TRBJ2-1; D possibly uses TRBD1 or TRBD2 (5 bases each). V lost 0 bases and J 5 bases, leaving 12 bases between the germline ends. The CDR3 is 15 residues long. CDR1 SGDLS and CDR2 YYNGEE come from the germline V gene. This CDR3 reads CASSVGLGPDNEQFF. The CDR3, as DNA: TGTGCCAGCAGCGTAGGGTTGGGACCCGACAATGAGCAGTTCTTC. The entire variable domain, with the rest obtained from reference TRBV9 and TRBJ2-1, is as follows: DSGVTQTPKHLITATGQRVTLRCSPRSGDLSVYWYQQSLDQGLQFLIQYYNGEERAKGNILERFSAQQFPDLHSELNLSSLELGDSALYFCASSVGLGPDNEQFFGPGTRLTVL.

The chain uses TRBV29-1 and TRBJ2-2; D unclear. From germline, CDR1 is SQVTM and CDR2 ANQGSEA. The CDR3 is 12 residues long. Trimming stripped 7 bases from V and 5 bases from J, with 11 bases between. The DNA for the CDR3 is TGCAGCGGGATTTTGTGGACCGGGGAGCTGTTTTTT. Translating gives CSGILWTGELFF.

V gene TRBV6-1 combines with J gene TRBJ2-6, with no clear D. CDR1 is MNHNS and CDR2 is SASEGT in the germline V gene. There are 15 residues in the CDR3. V was trimmed by 4 bases and J by 3 bases, leaving 10 bases between them. The CDR3 region is CASSGDQVGANVLTF. DNA of the CDR3: TGTGCCAGCAGTGGAGACCAGGTTGGGGCCAACGTCCTGACTTTC.

This clone was recorded only once. This rearrangement joins TRBV2 to TRBJ2-2; no definite D call. CDR1 is SNHLY and CDR2 is FYNNEI in the germline V gene. CDR3 length equals 12 residues. V dropped 5 bases and J dropped 6 bases, with 7 bases sitting between them. The CDR3 protein is CASSRVPGELFF. The DNA of the CDR3 is TGTGCCAGCAGTAGGGTTCCCGGGGAGCTGTTTTTT.

This chain connects TRBV9 to TRBJ2-5, with 7 bases fitting TRBD2. Germline V lookup: CDR1 SGDLS, CDR2 YYNGEE. V trimming: 0 bases; J trimming: 0 bases; junction bases outside the gene matches: 2. The CDR3 spans 15 residues. DNA for the CDR3: TGTGCCAGCAGCGTAGACGGGAGGAACCAAGAGACCCAGTACTTC. Translated: CASSVDGRNQETQYF. Supplemented by reference TRBV9 and TRBJ2-5, the full variable domain reads DSGVTQTPKHLITATGQRVTLRCSPRSGDLSVYWYQQSLDQGLQFLIQYYNGEERAKGNILERFSAQQFPDLHSELNLSSLELGDSALYFCASSVDGRNQETQYFGPGTRLLVL.

This sequence joins TRBV9 and TRBJ1-2; D may be TRBD1 (5 bases). The CDR3 loop spans 13 amino acids. Germline V gene data show CDR1 as SGDLS and CDR2 as YYNGEE. V lost 2 bases, J lost 4 bases, and 9 bases lay in between. CDR3 nucleotide sequence: TGTGCCAGCAGCGTCGGGGACTTCTATGGCTACACCTTC. Protein: CASSVGDFYGYTF.

CDR3 sequence: CATGRVNGELFF. The CDR3 nucleotides read TGCGCCACTGGACGCGTTAACGGGGAGCTGTTTTTT. The chain uses TRBV10-1 and TRBJ2-2, with D hard to call. The germline gives CDR1 WNHNN, CDR2 SYGVQD (reference sequence). CDR3 length: 12 residues. Trimming pared 10 bases from V and 7 bases from J, leaving 13 bases between.

The genes are TRBV4-2 and TRBJ2-1; 15 bases are a match to TRBD2. V lost 0 bases, J lost 9 bases, and 9 bases stayed unmatched. The CDR3 is 18 amino acids. From germline, CDR1 is LGHNA and CDR2 YNFKEQ. The CDR3 region has the DNA TGTGCCAGCAGCCAAGACGCGGGACTAGCGGGAGGTCAAGTTGAGCAGTTCTTC. It is translated as CASSQDAGLAGGQVEQFF.

The rearrangement joins TRBV4-1 to TRBJ2-1; a weak D match, TRBD2 (6 bases). V lost 0 bases, J lost 4 bases, and 16 bases lay in between. Germline-derived CDR1 and CDR2 are MGHRA and YSYEKL. The CDR3 has 17 residues. Here the CDR3 reads CASSQEMSGSNYNEQFF. The CDR3 DNA sequence: TGCGCCAGCAGCCAAGAAATGAGCGGGTCGAATTACAATGAGCAGTTCTTC.

This sequence joins TRBV15 and TRBJ2-7; D is undetermined. Germline CDR1 LNHNV, CDR2 YYDKDF (reference sequence). The V and J ends lost 1 base and 3 bases respectively, with 7 bases between them. CDR3 length: 13 residues. This CDR3 reads CATSRARIYEQYF. As DNA, the CDR3 is TGTGCCACCAGCAGAGCCCGGATCTACGAGCAGTACTTC.

The CDR3 DNA is TGTGCCACCAGCAGAGTTAAGGGCTCCTATAATTCACCCCTCCACTTT. Amino acids: CATSRVKGSYNSPLHF. V is TRBV15 and J is TRBJ1-6; D gene unclear. CDR3 length equals 16 residues. Trimming pared 1 base from V and 0 bases from J, leaving 7 bases between. Germline loops: CDR1 LNHNV, CDR2 YYDKDF (reference sequence). The whole variable domain, filled in from reference TRBV15 and TRBJ1-6, reads DAMVIQNPRYQVTQFGKPVTLSCSQTLNHNVMYWYQQKSSQAPKLLFHYYDKDFNNEADTPDNFQSRRPNTSFCFLDIRSPGLGDTAMYLCATSRVKGSYNSPLHFGNGTRLTVT.

The chain links TRBV14 to TRBJ2-7, with 8 bases that match TRBD2. Germline trimming cut 5 bases from V and 0 bases from J; bases unmatched to any gene: 6. This CDR3 comprises 15 residues. The germline CDR1 and CDR2 sequences are SGHDN and FVKESK. Here the CDR3 reads CASSFRRGVSYEQYF. CDR3 nucleotide sequence: TGTGCCAGCAGCTTTCGGCGGGGGGTCTCCTACGAGCAGTACTTC. The full variable domain, completed using reference TRBV14 and TRBJ2-7, is EAGVTQFPSHSVIEKGQTVTLRCDPISGHDNLYWYRRVMGKEIKFLLHFVKESKQDESGMPNNRFLAERTGGTYSTLKVQPAELEDSGVYFCASSFRRGVSYEQYFGPGTRLTVT.